Below, 9 T cell receptor beta chains from the same sample are listed, as sequenced in a study of blood T cell repertoires in COVID-19. Clones were read by immunoSEQ multiplex PCR, and TCRdb kept only the in-frame ones, dropping some. The sample shows over 300,000 clones, around four fifths of them seen only once. What was sequenced was peripheral blood. Source of these receptors: a woman in her forties or fifties with acute or convalescent COVID-19.

The chain carries TRBV2 and TRBJ2-7, with TRBD2 as a possible D gene (5 bases). V was shortened by 6 bases and J by 2 bases, with 14 bases between the two germline ends. The germline V gene encodes CDR1 SNHLY and CDR2 FYNNEI. This CDR3 has 14 residues. CDR3 nucleotide sequence: TGTGCCAGCAGACGGGGAGACATAGCCTACGAGCAGTACGTC. It is translated as CASRRGDIAYEQYV.

This clone appeared a single time. This chain uses TRBV18 with TRBJ2-7, with a possible D match to TRBD1 (7 bases). The germline V gene has CDR1 KGHSH and CDR2 LQKENI. This CDR3 contains 13 residues. V gave up 5 bases and J gave up 7 bases, with 15 bases separating them. CDR3 loop: CASSNDRAGEQYF. The DNA of the CDR3 is TGTGCCAGCTCAAACGACAGGGCGGGGGAGCAGTACTTC.

The genes are TRBV15 and TRBJ2-5; tentative D call: TRBD2 (6 bases). The CDR3 totals 15 residues. Trimming took 0 bases from V and 3 from J, leaving 11 bases between them. The germline gives CDR1 LNHNV, CDR2 YYDKDF (reference sequence). The CDR3 loop is CATSRDPGDKETQYF. CDR3 bases: TGTGCCACCAGCAGAGACCCGGGGGATAAAGAGACCCAGTACTTC.

The rearrangement uses TRBV7-2 and TRBJ1-3; no reliable D call. The germline V and J ends were trimmed by 4 bases and 0 bases, with 7 bases remaining between them. CDR1 is SGHTA, CDR2 FQGNSA, per germline. This CDR3 comprises 14 residues. CDR3: CASSSGLSGNTIYF. CDR3 nucleotides: TGTGCCAGCAGCTCCGGACTCTCTGGAAACACCATATATTTT. Full variable domain (outside the CDR3, taken from reference TRBV7-2 and TRBJ1-3): GAGVSQSPSNKVTEKGKDVELRCDPISGHTALYWYRQSLGQGLEFLIYFQGNSAPDKSGLPSDRFSAERTGGSVSTLTIQRTQQEDSAVYLCASSSGLSGNTIYFGEGSWLTVV.

V is TRBV29-1 and J is TRBJ2-1, with D perhaps matching TRBD2 (6 bases). The CDR3 totals 15 residues. Germline CDR1 is SQVTM and CDR2 is ANQGSEA. The ends were cut back, 7 bases at V and 3 bases at J, with 19 bases in the middle. The CDR3 DNA follows: TGCAGCGCCGGCTCACTAGCTCCTGACTACAATGAGCAGTTCTTC. It encodes CSAGSLAPDYNEQFF.

In its sample, this clone was seen a few times. Other DNA sequences in the same sample also yield this CDR3. The gene calls are TRBV5-1 and TRBJ2-7; the match to TRBD1 covers 8 bases. V was pared by 3 bases and J by 4 bases, with 6 bases of the junction left unmatched. Germline-derived CDR1 and CDR2 are SGHRS and YFSETQ. The CDR3 spans 14 residues. CDR3 amino acids: CASSSGQGGYEQYV. The CDR3 nucleotides read TGCGCCAGCAGCTCCGGACAGGGAGGATACGAGCAGTACGTC.

The chain is built from TRBV18 and TRBJ1-1; no clear D gene. The CDR3 is 14 residues long. The ends were cut back, 3 bases at V and 4 bases at J, with 12 bases in the middle. Per the germline V gene, CDR1 is KGHSH and CDR2 is LQKENI. The CDR3 DNA is TGTGCCAGCTCACCCGGCCAGGTGGCCACTGAAGCTTTCTTT. Translating gives CASSPGQVATEAFF.

This clone appeared a single time. V gene TRBV5-1 combines with J gene TRBJ1-2; D uncertain. The germline V gene encodes CDR1 SGHRS and CDR2 YFSETQ. The CDR3 runs 13 residues. V gave up 3 bases and J gave up 2 bases, with 8 bases separating them. The CDR3 reads CASSSAGNYGYTF. In DNA form, the CDR3 reads TGCGCCAGCAGCTCGGCCGGGAACTATGGCTACACCTTC.

This chain uses TRBV18 with TRBJ1-4; 10 bases fit TRBD1. Germline trimming cut 6 bases from V and 8 bases from J; bases unmatched to any gene: 6. Germline V lookup: CDR1 KGHSH, CDR2 LQKENI. The CDR3 spans 14 residues. In DNA form, the CDR3 reads TGTGCCAGCTCGCTGACAGGGGGCCAAGAAAAACTGTTTTTT. Protein product: CASSLTGGQEKLFF.